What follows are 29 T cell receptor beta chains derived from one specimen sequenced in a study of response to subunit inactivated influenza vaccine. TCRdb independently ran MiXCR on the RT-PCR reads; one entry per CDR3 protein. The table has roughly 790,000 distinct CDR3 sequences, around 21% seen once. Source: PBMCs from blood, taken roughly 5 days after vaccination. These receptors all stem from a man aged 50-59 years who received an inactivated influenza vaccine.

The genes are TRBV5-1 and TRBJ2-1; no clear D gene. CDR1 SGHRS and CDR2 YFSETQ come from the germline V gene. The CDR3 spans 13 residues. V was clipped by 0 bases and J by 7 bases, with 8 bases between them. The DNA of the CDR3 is TGCGCCAGCAGCTTGGCCGTGTGGAATGAGCAGTTCTTC. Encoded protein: CASSLAVWNEQFF.

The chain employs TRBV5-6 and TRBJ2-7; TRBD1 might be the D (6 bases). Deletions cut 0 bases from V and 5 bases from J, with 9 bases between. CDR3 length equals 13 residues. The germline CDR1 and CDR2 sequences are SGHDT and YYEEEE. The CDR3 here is CASSLATGDEQYF. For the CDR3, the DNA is TGTGCCAGCAGCTTGGCGACAGGTGACGAGCAGTACTTC.

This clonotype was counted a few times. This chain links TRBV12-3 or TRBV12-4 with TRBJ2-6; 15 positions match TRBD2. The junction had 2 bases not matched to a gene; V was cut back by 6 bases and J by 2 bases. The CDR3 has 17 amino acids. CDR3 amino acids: CASRGLAGGAGANVLTF. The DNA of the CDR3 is TGTGCCAGCAGAGGACTAGCGGGAGGGGCTGGGGCCAACGTCCTGACTTTC.

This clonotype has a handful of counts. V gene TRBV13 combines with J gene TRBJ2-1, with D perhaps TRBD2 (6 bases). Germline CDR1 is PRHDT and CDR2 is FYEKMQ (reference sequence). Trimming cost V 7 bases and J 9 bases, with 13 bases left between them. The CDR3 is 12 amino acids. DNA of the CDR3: TGTGCCAGCACCTATTTGGGGGGTGAGCAGTTCTTC. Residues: CASTYLGGEQFF.

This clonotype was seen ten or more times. CDR3 coding DNA: TGTGCCAGCAGTTACTCTAGGGCAGGACTAGCCAAAAACATTCAGTACTTC. Translated, it gives CASSYSRAGLAKNIQYF. The gene calls are TRBV6-5 and TRBJ2-4; D may be TRBD2 (5 bases). The V gene lost 0 bases and the J gene lost 0 bases, with 12 bases spanning the gap. The CDR3 sequence is 17 residues long. Germline CDR1 MNHEY, CDR2 SVGAGI.

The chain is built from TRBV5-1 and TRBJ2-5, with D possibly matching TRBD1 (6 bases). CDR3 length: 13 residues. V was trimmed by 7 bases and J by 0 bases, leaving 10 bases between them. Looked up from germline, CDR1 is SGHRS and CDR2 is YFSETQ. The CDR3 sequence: CASWTVDQETQYF. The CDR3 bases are TGCGCCAGCTGGACAGTCGACCAAGAGACCCAGTACTTC.

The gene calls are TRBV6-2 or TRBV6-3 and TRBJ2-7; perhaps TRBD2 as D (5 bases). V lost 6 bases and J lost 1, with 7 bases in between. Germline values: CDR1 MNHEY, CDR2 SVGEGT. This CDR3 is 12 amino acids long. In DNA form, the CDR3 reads TGTGCCAGCAGAAGGGAGTCCTACGAGCAGTACTTC. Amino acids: CASRRESYEQYF.

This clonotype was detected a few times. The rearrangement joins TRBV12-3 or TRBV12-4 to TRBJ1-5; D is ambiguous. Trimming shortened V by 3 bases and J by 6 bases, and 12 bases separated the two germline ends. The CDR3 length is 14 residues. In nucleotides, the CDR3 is TGTGCCAGCAGTTTTTATCCGGGCTCTCAGCCCCAGCATTTT. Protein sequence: CASSFYPGSQPQHF.

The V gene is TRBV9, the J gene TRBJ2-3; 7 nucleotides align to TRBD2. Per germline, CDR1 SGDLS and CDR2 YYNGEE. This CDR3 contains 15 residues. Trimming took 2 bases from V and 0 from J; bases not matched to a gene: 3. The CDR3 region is CASSVLAASTDTQYF. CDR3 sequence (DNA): TGTGCCAGCAGCGTGCTAGCGGCTAGCACAGATACGCAGTATTTT.

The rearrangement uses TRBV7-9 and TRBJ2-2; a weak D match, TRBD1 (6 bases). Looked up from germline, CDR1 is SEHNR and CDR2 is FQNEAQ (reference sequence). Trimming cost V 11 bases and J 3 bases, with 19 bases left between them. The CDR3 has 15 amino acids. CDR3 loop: CAGTAQGIDTGELFF. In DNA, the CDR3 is TGTGCCGGTACCGCACAGGGTATTGACACCGGGGAGCTGTTTTTT.

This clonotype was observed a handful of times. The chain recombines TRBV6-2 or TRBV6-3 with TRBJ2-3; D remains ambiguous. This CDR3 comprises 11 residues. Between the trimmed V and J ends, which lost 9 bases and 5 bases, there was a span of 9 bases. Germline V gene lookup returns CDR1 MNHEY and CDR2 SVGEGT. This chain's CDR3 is CASLTGDTQYF. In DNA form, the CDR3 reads TGTGCCAGTCTTACGGGAGATACGCAGTATTTT.

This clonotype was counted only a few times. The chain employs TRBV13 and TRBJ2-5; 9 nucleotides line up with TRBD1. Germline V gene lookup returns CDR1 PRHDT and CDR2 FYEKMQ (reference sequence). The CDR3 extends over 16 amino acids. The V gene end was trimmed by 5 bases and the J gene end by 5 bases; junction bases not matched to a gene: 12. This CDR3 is CASSTRDREVEETQYF. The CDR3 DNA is TGTGCCAGCAGCACGAGGGACAGGGAGGTGGAGGAGACCCAGTACTTC.

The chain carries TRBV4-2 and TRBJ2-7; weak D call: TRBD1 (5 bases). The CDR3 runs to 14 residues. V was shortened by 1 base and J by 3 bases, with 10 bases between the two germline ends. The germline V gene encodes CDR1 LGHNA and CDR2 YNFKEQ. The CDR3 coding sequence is TGTGCCAGCAGCCAAGTTGGACAATTCTACGAGCAGTACTTC. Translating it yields CASSQVGQFYEQYF.

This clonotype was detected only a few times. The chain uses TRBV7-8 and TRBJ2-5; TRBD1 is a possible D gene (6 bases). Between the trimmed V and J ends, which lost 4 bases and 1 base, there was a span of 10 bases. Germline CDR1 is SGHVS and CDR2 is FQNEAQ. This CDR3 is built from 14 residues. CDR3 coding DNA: TGTGCCAGCAGCTGGCAGGGGATCCAAGAGACCCAGTACTTC. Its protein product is CASSWQGIQETQYF.

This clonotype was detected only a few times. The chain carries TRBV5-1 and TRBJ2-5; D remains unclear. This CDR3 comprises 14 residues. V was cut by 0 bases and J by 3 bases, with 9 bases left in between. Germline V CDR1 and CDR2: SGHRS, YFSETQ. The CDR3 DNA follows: TGCGCCAGCAGCTTGGGTTCAGATAAAGAGACCCAGTACTTC. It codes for CASSLGSDKETQYF.

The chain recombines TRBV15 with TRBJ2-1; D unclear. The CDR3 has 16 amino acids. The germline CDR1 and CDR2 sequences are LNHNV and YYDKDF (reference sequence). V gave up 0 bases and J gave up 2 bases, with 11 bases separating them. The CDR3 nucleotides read TGTGCCACCAGCAGAGATCTTCTGAGCACCTACAATGAGCAGTTCTTC. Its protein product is CATSRDLLSTYNEQFF. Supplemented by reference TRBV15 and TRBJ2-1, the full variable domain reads DAMVIQNPRYQVTQFGKPVTLSCSQTLNHNVMYWYQQKSSQAPKLLFHYYDKDFNNEADTPDNFQSRRPNTSFCFLDIRSPGLGDTAMYLCATSRDLLSTYNEQFFGPGTRLTVL.

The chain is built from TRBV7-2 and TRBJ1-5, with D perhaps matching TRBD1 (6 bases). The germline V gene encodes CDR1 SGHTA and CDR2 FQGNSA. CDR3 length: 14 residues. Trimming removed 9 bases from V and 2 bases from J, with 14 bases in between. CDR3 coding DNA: TGTGCCAGTAACAGGGTCTTCGGCAATCAGCCCCAGCATTTT. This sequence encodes CASNRVFGNQPQHF.

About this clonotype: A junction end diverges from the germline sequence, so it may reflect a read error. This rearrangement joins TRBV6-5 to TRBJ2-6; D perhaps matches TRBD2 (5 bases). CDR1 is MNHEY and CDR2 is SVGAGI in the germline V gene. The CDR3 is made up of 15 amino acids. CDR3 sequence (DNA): TGTGGCAGCAGTTACAATGGAGGTGGGGCCAACGTCCTGACTTTC. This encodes CGSSYNGGGANVLTF.

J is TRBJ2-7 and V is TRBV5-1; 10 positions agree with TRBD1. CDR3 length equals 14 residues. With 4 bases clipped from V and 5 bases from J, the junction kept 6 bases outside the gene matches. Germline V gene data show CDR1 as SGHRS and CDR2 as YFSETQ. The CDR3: CASSPGTGENEQYF. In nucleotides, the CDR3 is TGCGCCAGCAGCCCCGGGACAGGGGAAAACGAGCAGTACTTC.

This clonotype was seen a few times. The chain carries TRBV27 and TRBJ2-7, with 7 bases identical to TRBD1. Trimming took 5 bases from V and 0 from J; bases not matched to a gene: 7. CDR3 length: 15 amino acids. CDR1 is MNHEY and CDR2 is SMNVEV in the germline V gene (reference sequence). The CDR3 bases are TGTGCCAGCAGTCCAGGGACAGTAGCCTCCTACGAGCAGTACTTC. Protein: CASSPGTVASYEQYF.

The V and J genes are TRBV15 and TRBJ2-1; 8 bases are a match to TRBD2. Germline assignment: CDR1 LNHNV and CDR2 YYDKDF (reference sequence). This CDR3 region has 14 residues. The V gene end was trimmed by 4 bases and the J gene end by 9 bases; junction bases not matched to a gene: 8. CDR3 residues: CATSTYGLASEQFF. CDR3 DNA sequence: TGTGCCACCAGCACCTACGGACTAGCTAGTGAGCAGTTCTTC.

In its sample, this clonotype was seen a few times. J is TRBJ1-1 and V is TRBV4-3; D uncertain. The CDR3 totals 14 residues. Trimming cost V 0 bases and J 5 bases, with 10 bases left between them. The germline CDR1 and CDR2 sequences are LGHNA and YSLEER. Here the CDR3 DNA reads TGCGCCAGCAGCCAAGAATTGTGGAGGACTGAAGCTTTCTTT. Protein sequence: CASSQELWRTEAFF.

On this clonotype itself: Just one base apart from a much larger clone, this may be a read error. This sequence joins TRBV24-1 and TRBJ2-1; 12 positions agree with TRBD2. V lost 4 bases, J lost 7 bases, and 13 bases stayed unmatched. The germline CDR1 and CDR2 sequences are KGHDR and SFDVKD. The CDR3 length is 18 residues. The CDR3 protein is CATSDHRRLAGASNEQFF. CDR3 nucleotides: TGTGCCACCAGTGACCATCGTAGACTAGCGGGAGCTTCAAATGAGCAGTTCTTC.

The CDR3 coding sequence is TGCAGTGCTAGCAACAGGCGGCGGACTGAAGCTTTCTTT. It yields the protein CSASNRRRTEAFF. This rearrangement joins TRBV20-1 to TRBJ1-1, with D perhaps matching TRBD1 (5 bases). Trimming left V 3 bases short and J 5 bases short, with 13 bases between. The germline gives CDR1 DFQATT, CDR2 SNEGSKA (reference sequence). The CDR3 is 13 residues long.

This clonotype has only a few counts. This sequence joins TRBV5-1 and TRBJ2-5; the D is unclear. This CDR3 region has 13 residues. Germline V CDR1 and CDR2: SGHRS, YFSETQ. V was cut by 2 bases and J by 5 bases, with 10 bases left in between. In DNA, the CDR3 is TGCGCCAGCAGCTTAATGGCAAGGGAGACCCAGTACTTC. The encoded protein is CASSLMARETQYF.

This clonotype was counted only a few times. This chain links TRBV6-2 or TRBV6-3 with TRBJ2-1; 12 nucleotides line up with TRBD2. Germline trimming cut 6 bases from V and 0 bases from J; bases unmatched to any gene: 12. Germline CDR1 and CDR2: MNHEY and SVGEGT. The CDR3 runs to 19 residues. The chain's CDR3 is CASSDPGTSGWSSYNEQFF. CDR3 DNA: TGTGCCAGCAGCGACCCCGGGACTAGCGGGTGGAGCTCCTACAATGAGCAGTTCTTC.

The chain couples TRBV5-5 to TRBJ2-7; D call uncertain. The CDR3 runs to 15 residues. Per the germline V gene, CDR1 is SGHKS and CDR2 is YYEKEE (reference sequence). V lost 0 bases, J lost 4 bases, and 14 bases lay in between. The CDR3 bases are TGTGCCAGCAGCTTGGGGTACAGTCTCCGGTACGAGCAGTACTTC. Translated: CASSLGYSLRYEQYF.

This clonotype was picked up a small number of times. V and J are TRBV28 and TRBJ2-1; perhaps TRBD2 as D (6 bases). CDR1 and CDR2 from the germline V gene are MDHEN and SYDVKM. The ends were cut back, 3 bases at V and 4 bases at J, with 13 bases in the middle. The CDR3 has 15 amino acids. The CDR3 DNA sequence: TGTGCCAGCAGTTTTAGGGACTTTTTTTACAATGAGCAGTTCTTC. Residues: CASSFRDFFYNEQFF.

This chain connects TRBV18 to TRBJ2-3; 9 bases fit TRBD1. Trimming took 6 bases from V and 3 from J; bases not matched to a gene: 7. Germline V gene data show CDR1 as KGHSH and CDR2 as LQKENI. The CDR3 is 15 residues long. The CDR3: CASSSGTGWTDTQYF. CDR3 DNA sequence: TGTGCCAGCTCGTCCGGGACAGGGTGGACAGATACGCAGTATTTT.